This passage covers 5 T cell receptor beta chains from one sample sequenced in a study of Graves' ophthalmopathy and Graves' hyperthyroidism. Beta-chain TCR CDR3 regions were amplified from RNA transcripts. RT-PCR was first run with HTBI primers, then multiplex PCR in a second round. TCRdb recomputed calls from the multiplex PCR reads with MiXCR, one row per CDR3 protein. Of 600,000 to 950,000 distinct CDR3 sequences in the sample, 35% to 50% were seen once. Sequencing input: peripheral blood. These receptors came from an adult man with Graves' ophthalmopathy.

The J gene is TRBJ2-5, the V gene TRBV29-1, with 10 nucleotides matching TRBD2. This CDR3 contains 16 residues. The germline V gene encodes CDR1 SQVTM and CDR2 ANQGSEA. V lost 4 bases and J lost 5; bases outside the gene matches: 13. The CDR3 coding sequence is TGCAGCGTTGCCAGCTCGGGGACTAGCGAGACGGAGACCCAGTACTTC. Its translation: CSVASSGTSETETQYF.

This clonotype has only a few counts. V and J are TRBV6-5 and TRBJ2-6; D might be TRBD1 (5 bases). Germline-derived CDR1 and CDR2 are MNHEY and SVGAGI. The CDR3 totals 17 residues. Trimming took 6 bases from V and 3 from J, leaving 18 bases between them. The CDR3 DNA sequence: TGTGCCAGCAGATTGATCGGGCAGGGTGTTGGGGCCAACGTCCTGACTTTC. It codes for CASRLIGQGVGANVLTF.

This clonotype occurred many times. The DNA for the CDR3 is TGTGCCAGCAGCGGGACAGGGGTAGTAGTGGGCTACACCTTC. It yields the protein CASSGTGVVVGYTF. J is TRBJ1-2 and V is TRBV2; 10 nucleotides agree with TRBD1. The J segment lost 8 bases and the V segment lost 6 bases, leaving 9 bases of the junction unmatched. This CDR3 contains 14 residues. Germline values: CDR1 SNHLY, CDR2 FYNNEI.

CDR3 protein: CASSSPTGDSNQPQHF. CDR3 coding DNA: TGTGCCAGCAGCTCGCCGACAGGAGATAGCAATCAGCCCCAGCATTTT. The chain joins TRBV7-3 to TRBJ1-5, with D possibly being TRBD1 (6 bases). The V end lost 4 bases, the J end lost 0 bases, and 13 bases lay between the germline ends. Per the germline V gene, CDR1 is SGHTA and CDR2 is FQGTGA. The CDR3 covers 16 residues.

CDR3 residues: CARGDEQYF. DNA for the CDR3: TGTGCCAGGGGGGACGAGCAGTACTTC. The chain recombines TRBV25-1 with TRBJ2-7; either TRBD1 or TRBD2 may fit D (5 bases each). The V end lost 9 bases, the J end lost 5 bases, and 5 bases lay between the germline ends. The germline V gene encodes CDR1 MGHDK and CDR2 SYGVNS. This CDR3 spans 9 amino acids.